The 29 T cell receptor beta chains in this list originate from one sample, sequenced in a study of PD-1 blockade in classical Hodgkin lymphoma. Assay: immunoSEQ multiplex PCR; the TCRdb copy retains only in-frame clones and omits some. The data hold 15,000 to 20,000 clones, with less than 75% observed a single time. Time point reported: cycle 4 day 1 (C4D1), after 6 weeks of nivolumab. All patients experienced relapse after autologous stem cell transplantation, and brentuximab vedotin exposure was variable. The sequencing here drew on peripheral blood mononuclear cells (PBMCs), taken before the fourth cycle of nivolumab. The origin of the receptors is a human donor with classical Hodgkin lymphoma.

The gene calls are TRBV5-4 and TRBJ2-4; TRBD1 aligns across 7 bases. Germline-derived CDR1 and CDR2 are SGHNT and YYREEE (reference sequence). This CDR3 has 16 amino acids. J gave up 0 bases and V 4 bases, and 7 bases lay outside the gene matches. The DNA for the CDR3 is TGTGCCAGCAGCCCTGGGACAGTACTAGCCAAAAACATTCAGTACTTC. Translation: CASSPGTVLAKNIQYF.

This clone has a handful of counts. J is TRBJ2-1 and V is TRBV27; unclear D gene. CDR1 is MNHEY and CDR2 is SMNVEV in the germline V gene (reference sequence). V was pared by 5 bases and J by 9 bases, with 11 bases between. The CDR3 length is 12 residues. The CDR3: CASSRVGIEQFF. The CDR3, as DNA: TGTGCCAGCAGTCGGGTTGGCATTGAGCAGTTCTTC.

This clone was found a few times. The chain uses TRBV12-5 and TRBJ2-2; D possibly corresponds to TRBD1 (6 bases). Trimming took off 1 base at V and 1 base at J, with 13 bases between the two ends. This CDR3 region has 17 residues. Germline V CDR1 and CDR2: LGHNT, FRNRAP. CDR3 nucleotides: TGTGCTAGTGGTTTGGCGACACAGGGATTGAACACCGGGGAGCTGTTTTTT. This codes for CASGLATQGLNTGELFF.

The chain employs TRBV11-2 and TRBJ2-1; no clear D gene. Germline V gene data show CDR1 as SGHAT and CDR2 as FQNNGV. CDR3 length: 12 amino acids. Between the trimmed V and J ends, which lost 1 base and 8 bases, there was a span of 6 bases. The CDR3: CASSLALYEQFF. The CDR3 DNA follows: TGTGCCAGCAGCTTAGCGTTGTATGAGCAGTTCTTC.

This clone was counted a few times. The rearrangement joins TRBV2 to TRBJ2-7; 12 bases line up with TRBD2. This CDR3 is 14 amino acids long. Germline loops: CDR1 SNHLY, CDR2 FYNNEI. Trimming cost V 8 bases and J 1 base; bases outside gene matches: 3. This CDR3 reads CASGGTSGSYEQYF. The CDR3 DNA sequence: TGTGCCAGCGGCGGGACTAGCGGGTCCTACGAGCAGTACTTC.

This clone showed up just a few times. The chain combines TRBV19 with TRBJ1-5; 7 bases are shared with TRBD1. The CDR3 length is 15 residues. Trimming at V came to 7 bases and at J to 3 bases, leaving 9 bases not matched to a gene. From germline, CDR1 is LNHDA and CDR2 SQIVND (reference sequence). The CDR3 protein is CASNTQGGPNQPQHF. CDR3 nucleotides: TGTGCCAGTAACACCCAGGGGGGCCCCAATCAGCCCCAGCATTTT.

The rearrangement joins TRBV27 to TRBJ1-2, with D perhaps matching TRBD1 (6 bases). V shed 8 bases and J shed 8 bases, with 15 bases lying between them. Germline loops: CDR1 MNHEY, CDR2 SMNVEV (reference sequence). The CDR3 has 12 amino acids. CDR3 sequence: CASLDRLGGYTF. In nucleotides, the CDR3 is TGTGCCAGCCTCGACAGGCTAGGAGGCTACACCTTC.

The genes are TRBV29-1 and TRBJ2-7, with TRBD1 matching 7 bases. Trimming cost V 5 bases and J 3 bases; bases outside gene matches: 7. From germline, CDR1 is SQVTM and CDR2 ANQGSEA. The CDR3 runs to 13 residues. The CDR3 here is CSVIRQGGYEQYF. Here the CDR3 DNA reads TGCAGCGTTATTAGACAGGGTGGCTACGAGCAGTACTTC.

The J gene is TRBJ1-2, the V gene TRBV7-3, with 9 bases matching TRBD1. After removal of 5 bases from V and 6 bases from J, the junction contained 10 bases not matched to a gene. CDR1 is SGHTA, CDR2 FQGTGA, per germline. This CDR3 has 15 residues. CDR3 DNA sequence: TGTGCCAGCAGCCCTAGCGGGACAGGGTCCCATGGCTACACCTTC. It yields the protein CASSPSGTGSHGYTF.

The chain recombines TRBV2 with TRBJ2-2, with 11 bases fitting TRBD2. In germline, CDR1 is SNHLY, CDR2 FYNNEI. The CDR3 runs to 17 residues. After removal of 2 bases from V and 4 bases from J, the junction contained 6 bases not matched to a gene. CDR3 region: CASSEFRLAGLTGELFF. The CDR3 DNA reads TGTGCCAGCAGTGAATTTCGACTAGCGGGACTCACCGGGGAGCTGTTTTTT. Variable domain in full (rest from reference TRBV2 and TRBJ2-2): EPEVTQTPSHQVTQMGQEVILRCVPISNHLYFYWYRQILGQKVEFLVSFYNNEISEKSEIFDDQFSVERPDGSNFTLKIRSTKLEDSAMYFCASSEFRLAGLTGELFFGEGSRLTVL.

This chain joins TRBV13 and TRBJ2-7; TRBD2 is a possible D gene (6 bases). The germline CDR1 and CDR2 sequences are PRHDT and FYEKMQ (reference sequence). The germline V and J ends were trimmed by 4 bases and 2 bases, with 21 bases remaining between them. The CDR3 runs to 17 residues. The CDR3 sequence: CASSYATSTTPPYEQYF. The CDR3 DNA is TGTGCCAGCAGCTACGCGACTAGTACCACTCCCCCCTACGAGCAGTACTTC.

The chain employs TRBV13 and TRBJ1-6, with a tentative D call TRBD1 (6 bases). V was cut by 2 bases and J by 4 bases, with 9 bases left in between. Germline V gives CDR1 PRHDT, CDR2 FYEKMQ (reference sequence). The CDR3 runs 15 residues. For the CDR3, the DNA is TGTGCCAGCAGCTTAAGGGGGGGTTATAATTCACCCCTCCACTTT. As protein: CASSLRGGYNSPLHF.

This clone was seen only a few times. The J gene is TRBJ1-1, the V gene TRBV15; D might be TRBD1 (5 bases). The V gene's germline CDR1 is LNHNV and CDR2 YYDKDF (reference sequence). The CDR3 covers 16 residues. The V and J ends lost 0 bases and 1 base respectively, with 12 bases between them. CDR3 nucleotide sequence: TGTGCCACCAGCAGAGACCCAGGGACGTCGAACACTGAAGCTTTCTTT. The encoded protein is CATSRDPGTSNTEAFF.

This chain joins TRBV7-2 and TRBJ2-5; D possibly corresponds to TRBD1 (6 bases). CDR3 length: 16 residues. Trimming pared 0 bases from V and 2 bases from J, leaving 13 bases between. Germline assignment: CDR1 SGHTA and CDR2 FQGNSA. The CDR3 DNA is TGTGCCAGCAGCTTAGCCGCCGGACAGCGTCAAGAGACCCAGTACTTC. Translation: CASSLAAGQRQETQYF. Full variable domain (rest looked up from reference TRBV7-2 and TRBJ2-5): GAGVSQSPSNKVTEKGKDVELRCDPISGHTALYWYRQSLGQGLEFLIYFQGNSAPDKSGLPSDRFSAERTGGSVSTLTIQRTQQEDSAVYLCASSLAAGQRQETQYFGPGTRLLVL.

J is TRBJ2-5 and V is TRBV5-1; the D call may be TRBD1 or TRBD2 (6 bases each). Per the germline V gene, CDR1 is SGHRS and CDR2 is YFSETQ. With 4 bases removed from V and 2 bases from J, the gap between germline ends came to 12 bases. The CDR3 consists of 14 residues. The DNA for the CDR3 is TGCGCCAGCAGCCCGGGGGCAGGGCAAGAGACCCAGTACTTC. Its protein is CASSPGAGQETQYF. The full variable domain, rest sourced from reference TRBV5-1 and TRBJ2-5, is KAGVTQTPRYLIKTRGQQVTLSCSPISGHRSVSWYQQTPGQGLQFLFEYFSETQRNKGNFPGRFSGRQFSNSRSEMNVSTLELGDSALYLCASSPGAGQETQYFGPGTRLLVL.

The chain couples TRBV6-6 to TRBJ2-5; 9 positions match TRBD1. With V trimmed by 4 bases and J by 5 bases, 5 bases remained unmatched. This CDR3 region has 14 residues. CDR1 and CDR2 from the germline V gene are MNHNY and SVGAGI (reference sequence). This CDR3 is CASSFGTGWETQYF. The CDR3 coding sequence is TGTGCCAGCAGTTTCGGGACAGGGTGGGAGACCCAGTACTTC.

V and J are TRBV18 and TRBJ2-1; TRBD1 might be the D (6 bases). V was trimmed by 5 bases and J by 10 bases, leaving 18 bases between them. There are 14 residues in the CDR3. Germline assignment: CDR1 KGHSH and CDR2 LQKENI. The CDR3 nucleotides read TGTGCCAGCTCAAGACAGGTTGAGCTCGGGGAGCAGTTCTTC. As protein: CASSRQVELGEQFF.

CDR3 in DNA: TGTGCCAGCAGCTTAGCGATCGGGGGAACTAGCGCTAACAATGAGCAGTTCTTC. Amino acid sequence: CASSLAIGGTSANNEQFF. The chain has TRBV7-9 and TRBJ2-1; 7 nucleotides match TRBD2. After removal of 0 bases from V and 5 bases from J, the junction contained 13 bases not matched to a gene. Germline V gives CDR1 SEHNR, CDR2 FQNEAQ (reference sequence). This CDR3 region has 18 residues.

This clone occurred a few times. V gene TRBV4-1 combines with J gene TRBJ2-7, with D uncertain. The CDR3 has 13 amino acids. The V gene lost 3 bases and the J gene lost 4 bases, with 10 bases spanning the gap. Germline V gene data show CDR1 as MGHRA and CDR2 as YSYEKL. The CDR3 sequence: CASSHDGNYEQYF. As DNA, the CDR3 is TGCGCCAGCAGCCACGATGGAAATTACGAGCAGTACTTC.

The V gene is TRBV4-2, the J gene TRBJ2-1; 11 bases agree with TRBD2. The CDR3 spans 16 residues. The junction had 5 bases not matched to a gene; V was cut back by 0 bases and J by 7 bases. Per germline, CDR1 LGHNA and CDR2 YNFKEQ. This CDR3 is CASSQEASGRLNEQFF. The CDR3 DNA reads TGTGCCAGCAGCCAAGAGGCTAGCGGGAGGTTGAATGAGCAGTTCTTC.

J is TRBJ2-1 and V is TRBV20-1, with TRBD2 as a possible D gene (5 bases). V dropped 5 bases and J dropped 10 bases, with 9 bases sitting between them. This CDR3 is 10 amino acids long. Germline V gene lookup returns CDR1 DFQATT and CDR2 SNEGSKA (reference sequence). The CDR3 sequence: CSAGAEEQFF. CDR3 coding DNA: TGCAGTGCTGGAGCGGAGGAGCAGTTCTTC.

The chain employs TRBV29-1 and TRBJ2-7; tentative D call: TRBD1 (5 bases). Germline V gene data show CDR1 as SQVTM and CDR2 as ANQGSEA. Trimming took 3 bases from V and 7 from J, leaving 19 bases between them. This CDR3 comprises 14 residues. The CDR3 DNA reads as TGCAGCGTTGATTTCACCCAGGGTGGGAAGGAGCAGTACTTC. Protein product: CSVDFTQGGKEQYF.

The chain is built from TRBV4-1 and TRBJ1-1; no reliable D call. CDR1 is MGHRA and CDR2 is YSYEKL in the germline V gene. The CDR3 is 16 amino acids. The ends were cut back, 7 bases at V and 0 bases at J, with 18 bases in the middle. The CDR3 DNA follows: TGCGCCAGCACTCTTCGGGCAGGCGTCATGAACACTGAAGCTTTCTTT. Its protein is CASTLRAGVMNTEAFF.

This clone has a handful of counts. The V and J genes are TRBV7-2 and TRBJ2-2; D could derive from TRBD1 or TRBD2 (6 bases each). This CDR3 region has 17 residues. V was clipped by 0 bases and J by 5 bases, with 16 bases between them. Per germline, CDR1 SGHTA and CDR2 FQGNSA. CDR3 DNA: TGTGCCAGCAGCTTAGCGCCTTCCAGGGGAGGAACCGGGGAGCTGTTTTTT. Encoded protein: CASSLAPSRGGTGELFF.

The chain is built from TRBV11-2 and TRBJ2-7; TRBD1 matches at 8 bases. The trim removed 1 base at V and 2 bases at J, leaving 4 bases unmatched. This CDR3 region has 15 residues. Germline CDR1 is SGHAT and CDR2 is FQNNGV. CDR3 in DNA: TGTGCCAGCAGCTTAGGGACAGGGCTGGCCTACGAGCAGTACTTC. Encoded protein: CASSLGTGLAYEQYF.

The chain uses TRBV2 and TRBJ2-2, with TRBD1 identical over 8 bases. The CDR3 extends over 15 amino acids. V gave up 4 bases and J gave up 3 bases; unmatched junction bases: 4. Germline CDR1 and CDR2: SNHLY and FYNNEI. CDR3 DNA: TGTGCCAGCAGTGCCCTGACAGGGGACACCGGGGAGCTGTTTTTT. Protein: CASSALTGDTGELFF. Variable domain in full (rest from reference TRBV2 and TRBJ2-2): EPEVTQTPSHQVTQMGQEVILRCVPISNHLYFYWYRQILGQKVEFLVSFYNNEISEKSEIFDDQFSVERPDGSNFTLKIRSTKLEDSAMYFCASSALTGDTGELFFGEGSRLTVL.

This clone was seen only a few times. The chain joins TRBV27 to TRBJ1-2; D is ambiguous. CDR1 and CDR2 from the germline V gene are MNHEY and SMNVEV (reference sequence). There are 13 residues in the CDR3. Trimming cost V 5 bases and J 3 bases, with 10 bases left between them. The CDR3 is CASSTSDHYGYTF. The DNA for the CDR3 is TGTGCCAGCAGTACCTCCGACCACTATGGCTACACCTTC.

The chain joins TRBV25-1 to TRBJ2-5; D may be TRBD1 (6 bases). This CDR3 region has 14 residues. Trimming removed 4 bases from V and 1 base from J, with 10 bases in between. CDR1 is MGHDK, CDR2 SYGVNS, per germline. CDR3 nucleotide sequence: TGTGCCAGCAGTGGATGGGACACCCAAGAGACCCAGTACTTC. Its translation is CASSGWDTQETQYF.

The V gene is TRBV19, the J gene TRBJ1-2; TRBD1 matches 7 bases. Losses at the gene ends were 1 base for V and 6 bases for J; bases not matched to a gene: 2. The CDR3 spans 13 residues. From germline, CDR1 is LNHDA and CDR2 SQIVND (reference sequence). Here the CDR3 DNA reads TGTGCCAGTAGTATAGGGACAGGAGATGGCTACACCTTC. This gives the protein CASSIGTGDGYTF.